This T cell receptor beta chain was captured in a study of cytomegalovirus exposure and HLA in healthy donors. About this clone: Its target is not known.

General study points: The CMV antigen specificity of a few CMV-associated chains was confirmed through in vitro analysis.

The donors were part of the validation cohort of 120 or so subjects. That cohort was separate from the first cohort, which comprised about 670 subjects. The trim removed 2 bases at V and 5 bases at J, leaving 6 bases unmatched. Germline V gene lookup returns CDR1 MNHNY and CDR2 SVGAGI (reference sequence). The CDR3 runs 15 residues. Clones were read by immunoSEQ multiplex PCR, and TCRdb kept only the in-frame ones, dropping some. The sample lists about 79,000 clones, approximately 93% seen once, with approximately 3.8% in the top ten. The TCR originated in a woman under 40 in good health and CMV-seronegative. The sequenced sample consisted of PBMCs. V usage is TRBV6-6 and J usage is TRBJ2-5, with 9 bases identical to TRBD2. CDR3 in amino acids: CASSYVAGVLETQYF. In nucleotides, the CDR3 is TGTGCCAGCAGTTACGTAGCGGGAGTGTTGGAGACCCAGTACTTC.